This entry lists 27 T cell receptor beta chains sequenced from one sample in a study of blood T cell repertoires in COVID-19. Here immunoSEQ multiplex PCR was the method, and the copy in TCRdb shows in-frame clones only, minus some. The repertoire holds some 150,000 clones, with 75% to 90% as singletons. Material: peripheral blood. Receptors originate from a woman in her thirties or forties with acute or convalescent COVID-19.

This chain's CDR3 is CASSATGTGFQPQHF. The CDR3 region has the DNA TGTGCCAGCAGCGCGACCGGGACAGGGTTTCAGCCCCAGCATTTT. This rearrangement joins TRBV9 to TRBJ1-5; 9 bases are a match to TRBD1. This CDR3 has 15 amino acids. After removal of 3 bases from V and 6 bases from J, the junction contained 7 bases not matched to a gene. Germline loops: CDR1 SGDLS, CDR2 YYNGEE.

This chain links TRBV2 with TRBJ1-2; D might be TRBD1 (5 bases). Germline V gene sequence: CDR1 SNHLY, CDR2 FYNNEI. V was shortened by 3 bases and J by 3 bases, with 14 bases between the two germline ends. The CDR3 has 15 amino acids. This chain's CDR3 is CASSDAGRRDYGYTF. The CDR3 coding sequence is TGTGCCAGCAGTGACGCAGGGAGGAGAGACTATGGCTACACCTTC.

This chain uses TRBV9 with TRBJ2-3; D is unclear. Trimming removed 2 bases at V and 6 bases at J, with 13 bases between. This CDR3 region has 14 residues. CDR1 SGDLS and CDR2 YYNGEE come from the germline V gene. The CDR3: CASSVGPREDTQYF. The DNA of the CDR3 is TGTGCCAGCAGCGTTGGCCCTAGAGAGGATACGCAGTATTTT.

This clone occurred a few times. This chain joins TRBV6-5 and TRBJ1-3, with D tentatively TRBD1 (6 bases). Germline V lookup: CDR1 MNHEY, CDR2 SVGAGI. Trimming took off 6 bases at V and 4 bases at J, with 13 bases between the two ends. This CDR3 comprises 14 residues. The CDR3 coding sequence is TGTGCCAGCAGGAAGGGGGTTTCGGGAAACACCATATATTTT. Amino acids: CASRKGVSGNTIYF.

For this clone: Other DNA sequences in this sample translate to the same CDR3. The chain joins TRBV2 to TRBJ1-4, with 7 positions matching TRBD1. Germline assignment: CDR1 SNHLY and CDR2 FYNNEI. The V and J ends lost 7 bases and 8 bases, in that order; junction bases with no gene match: 7. This CDR3 is 13 amino acids long. Here the CDR3 DNA reads TGTGCCAGCAAAACAGGGGTGGGAGAAAAACTGTTTTTT. Encoded protein: CASKTGVGEKLFF.

The chain carries TRBV6-5 and TRBJ2-5; TRBD2 matches 11 bases. Per the germline V gene, CDR1 is MNHEY and CDR2 is SVGAGI. CDR3 length: 16 residues. Trimming cost V 2 bases and J 2 bases; bases outside gene matches: 4. The CDR3 bases are TGTGCCAGCAGTTACGGGACTAGCGGAGGTCAAGAGACCCAGTACTTC. Translated: CASSYGTSGGQETQYF.

The chain employs TRBV5-1 and TRBJ1-2; D is perhaps TRBD1 (5 bases). This CDR3 is built from 15 residues. V lost 2 bases and J lost 4, with 15 bases in between. CDR1 and CDR2 (germline): SGHRS, YFSETQ. The CDR3 region is CASSLAGQGTYGYTF. In nucleotides, the CDR3 is TGCGCCAGCAGCTTAGCGGGTCAGGGAACCTATGGCTACACCTTC.

Turning to this clone: The same CDR3 is also encoded by other DNA sequences in this sample. This chain joins TRBV5-6 and TRBJ2-7; a weak D match, TRBD1 (5 bases). The germline V and J ends were trimmed by 3 bases and 3 bases, with 7 bases remaining between them. Looked up from germline, CDR1 is SGHDT and CDR2 is YYEEEE. CDR3 length equals 12 residues. The CDR3: CASSSQGYEQYF. CDR3 sequence (DNA): TGTGCCAGCAGCTCGCAGGGCTACGAGCAGTACTTC. The full variable domain, rest sourced from reference TRBV5-6 and TRBJ2-7, is DAGVTQSPTHLIKTRGQQVTLRCSPKSGHDTVSWYQQALGQGPQFIFQYYEEEERQRGNFPDRFSGHQFPNYSSELNVNALLLGDSALYLCASSSQGYEQYFGPGTRLTVT.

The chain links TRBV6-5 to TRBJ2-7, with TRBD2 matching over 8 bases. CDR1 MNHEY and CDR2 SVGAGI come from the germline V gene. This CDR3 is built from 14 residues. J was trimmed by 2 bases and V by 2 bases; bases with no gene match: 2. The CDR3 here is CASSYTSGPYEQYF. As DNA, the CDR3 is TGTGCCAGCAGTTACACTAGCGGCCCCTACGAGCAGTACTTC.

The chain links TRBV2 to TRBJ2-5, with a tentative D call TRBD1 (5 bases). The CDR3 runs to 13 residues. Trimming stripped 6 bases from V and 1 base from J, with 9 bases between. CDR1 and CDR2 from the germline V gene are SNHLY and FYNNEI. CDR3 DNA: TGTGCCAGCAGCGAACAGGTCCAAGAGACCCAGTACTTC. As protein: CASSEQVQETQYF.

The J gene is TRBJ1-1, the V gene TRBV29-1, with D hard to call. The CDR3 runs to 13 residues. Germline assignment: CDR1 SQVTM and CDR2 ANQGSEA. V lost 7 bases and J lost 10, with 22 bases in between. CDR3 DNA sequence: TGCAGCGGGATCCTCCGGTCGGGTGAAGGAGCTTTCTTT. The encoded protein is CSGILRSGEGAFF.

The chain links TRBV23-1 to TRBJ1-1, with a weak D call TRBD1 (5 bases). TRBV23-1 is an ORF, and what it does is uncertain. The CDR3 extends over 14 amino acids. Trimming took off 4 bases at V and 1 base at J, with 10 bases between the two ends. CDR3 protein: CASSLDSKNTEAFF. In nucleotides, the CDR3 is TGCGCCAGCAGTCTCGACAGCAAGAACACTGAAGCTTTCTTT.

This chain links TRBV19 with TRBJ2-1; 10 positions agree with TRBD1. Germline assignment: CDR1 LNHDA and CDR2 SQIVND (reference sequence). The CDR3 loop spans 21 amino acids. J lost 5 bases, V lost 2 bases, and 21 bases had no gene match. This CDR3 reads CASSIHSSGQGFTSLDNEQFF. DNA for the CDR3: TGTGCCAGTAGTATACACTCTTCGGGACAGGGGTTTACTAGCCTGGACAATGAGCAGTTCTTC.

DNA of the CDR3: TGTGCCAGCAGCCCACCCCAGGGGCCTCTCCGGGAGACCCAGTACTTC. Encoded protein: CASSPPQGPLRETQYF. This chain connects TRBV3-1 (or the pseudogene TRBV3-2) to TRBJ2-5; the D gene is possibly TRBD1 (6 bases). The CDR3 is 16 residues long. Per the germline V gene, CDR1 is LGHDT and CDR2 is YNNKEL (reference sequence). V was pared by 4 bases and J by 5 bases, with 20 bases between.

The chain combines TRBV7-2 with TRBJ2-3; 14 bases map to TRBD2. V shed 5 bases, J shed 0 bases, and the junction held 7 bases outside the gene matches. The CDR3 extends over 18 amino acids. Germline assignment: CDR1 SGHTA and CDR2 FQGNSA. The CDR3 nucleotides read TGTGCCAGCAGCCATGGACTAGCGGGAGGTAGTAGCACAGATACGCAGTATTTT. This sequence encodes CASSHGLAGGSSTDTQYF. Variable domain in full (rest from reference TRBV7-2 and TRBJ2-3): GAGVSQSPSNKVTEKGKDVELRCDPISGHTALYWYRQSLGQGLEFLIYFQGNSAPDKSGLPSDRFSAERTGGSVSTLTIQRTQQEDSAVYLCASSHGLAGGSSTDTQYFGPGTRLTVL.

This clone was found a few times. V and J are TRBV6-2 or TRBV6-3 and TRBJ2-7, with 12 bases fitting TRBD2. The J segment lost 2 bases and the V segment lost 5 bases, leaving 4 bases of the junction unmatched. Germline V CDR1 and CDR2: MNHEY, SVGEGT. CDR3 length: 15 amino acids. CDR3 in DNA: TGTGCCAGCAGTACGACTAGCGGGGGCGCCTACGAGCAGTACTTC. Amino acid sequence: CASSTTSGGAYEQYF.

This chain uses TRBV28 with TRBJ2-7, with 15 bases lining up with TRBD2. Germline V gene data show CDR1 as MDHEN and CDR2 as SYDVKM. The CDR3 consists of 19 residues. With V trimmed by 6 bases and J by 3 bases, 15 bases remained unmatched. The CDR3 here is CASRTRGLAGGPAGYEQYF. In DNA, the CDR3 is TGTGCCAGCAGAACCCGGGGACTAGCGGGGGGCCCCGCGGGCTACGAGCAGTACTTC.

The chain combines TRBV24-1 with TRBJ2-7; 7 bases are shared with TRBD2. From germline, CDR1 is KGHDR and CDR2 SFDVKD. V gave up 3 bases and J gave up 5 bases; unmatched junction bases: 3. The CDR3 has 13 residues. CDR3 region: CATSDHGLDEQYF. The CDR3 DNA reads as TGTGCCACCAGTGATCATGGACTAGACGAGCAGTACTTC.

This sequence joins TRBV6-5 and TRBJ2-3; 7 bases map to TRBD1. The germline CDR1 and CDR2 sequences are MNHEY and SVGAGI. V was clipped by 6 bases and J by 2 bases; unmatched bases: 2. The CDR3 sequence is 13 residues long. CDR3: CASSRGITDTQYF. The CDR3 bases are TGTGCCAGCAGCAGGGGGATCACAGATACGCAGTATTTT.

In this sample, this clone turned up once. The chain couples TRBV5-4 to TRBJ1-6; the D gene is possibly TRBD1 (6 bases). V lost 0 bases and J 7 bases, leaving 8 bases between the germline ends. CDR3 size: 14 residues. Germline CDR1 and CDR2: SGHNT and YYREEE (reference sequence). CDR3 region: CASSLEGQNSPLHF. CDR3 nucleotide sequence: TGTGCCAGCAGCTTGGAAGGACAGAATTCACCCCTCCACTTT.

The genes are TRBV7-9 and TRBJ1-1; D is unclear. The CDR3 runs 16 residues. Germline assignment: CDR1 SEHNR and CDR2 FQNEAQ (reference sequence). V lost 1 base to trimming and J lost 3 bases, with 15 bases between them. CDR3 in amino acids: CASSLDRGGTYTEAFF. CDR3 coding DNA: TGTGCCAGCAGCTTAGATCGCGGCGGAACGTACACTGAAGCTTTCTTT.

The gene calls are TRBV2 and TRBJ1-5, with TRBD1 matching over 8 bases. V lost 3 bases and J lost 5; bases outside the gene matches: 0. The CDR3 spans 13 residues. Germline V gene sequence: CDR1 SNHLY, CDR2 FYNNEI. This CDR3 reads CASSEGQDQPQHF. For the CDR3, the DNA is TGTGCCAGCAGTGAGGGACAGGATCAGCCCCAGCATTTT.

This sequence joins TRBV30 and TRBJ2-2; the D is unclear. Per the germline V gene, CDR1 is GTSNPN and CDR2 is SVGIG (reference sequence). Trimming left V 5 bases short and J 1 base short, with 14 bases between. The CDR3 is 15 residues long. The DNA of the CDR3 is TGTGCCTGGGCCTTCGCAACTCTGAACACCGGGGAGCTGTTTTTT. Encoded protein: CAWAFATLNTGELFF.

The CDR3 DNA follows: TGCAGCGTTGAACAGACAGACAATCAGCCCCAGCATTTT. It specifies CSVEQTDNQPQHF. The rearrangement joins TRBV29-1 to TRBJ1-5; a weak D match, TRBD1 (5 bases). The V gene's germline CDR1 is SQVTM and CDR2 ANQGSEA. This CDR3 spans 13 amino acids. Trimming pared 2 bases from V and 3 bases from J, leaving 8 bases between.

The rearrangement joins TRBV2 to TRBJ2-1; the match to TRBD1 covers 9 bases. This CDR3 has 15 residues. Germline assignment: CDR1 SNHLY and CDR2 FYNNEI. The trim removed 8 bases at V and 3 bases at J, leaving 8 bases unmatched. Here the CDR3 DNA reads TGTGCCAGCCGCGACAGGGGGGGGGACTACAATGAGCAGTTCTTC. It yields the protein CASRDRGGDYNEQFF.

CDR3 DNA: TGCGCCAGCAGCCAGGCGCAGGGGGACTATGGCTACACCTTC. Residues: CASSQAQGDYGYTF. The chain links TRBV5-1 to TRBJ1-2, with 7 bases aligning to TRBD1. The CDR3 consists of 14 residues. CDR1 and CDR2 from the germline V gene are SGHRS and YFSETQ. With 4 bases clipped from V and 3 bases from J, the junction kept 6 bases outside the gene matches.

The V gene is TRBV7-8, the J gene TRBJ1-4; D is unresolved. V shed 0 bases and J shed 0 bases, with 5 bases lying between them. Per the germline V gene, CDR1 is SGHVS and CDR2 is FQNEAQ. The CDR3 sequence is 15 residues long. In DNA, the CDR3 is TGTGCCAGCAGCTTAGCGCACTCAACTAATGAAAAACTGTTTTTT. Translated, it gives CASSLAHSTNEKLFF.